The rows below give T cell receptor beta chains drawn from one sample of a study of blood T cell repertoires in COVID-19. Measured with immunoSEQ multiplex PCR; TCRdb has only the in-frame clones, and not every one. This sample has around 310,000 clones, with around nine tenths found just once. Sequencing was carried out using PBMCs or T cells enriched from blood (not recorded which). The receptors stem from a woman aged 30 to 39 who had recovered from COVID-19. Both conserved end residues are part of each CDR3. The order of the fields is CDR3 DNA, CDR3 protein, V gene, CDR3 length, clone size, D gene, J gene. D genes are given only for firm matches. The size of a clone is reported for some rows only, either as once, few or many, or as a class for expanded clones.

CDR3nt: TGTGCCAGCAGTTTATCGGCACTAGCGGGGACCTACGAGCAGTACTTC; CDR3aa: CASSLSALAGTYEQYF; v_gene: TRBV27; len: 16; abundance: NA; d_gene: TRBD2; j_gene: TRBJ2-7
CDR3nt: TGTGCCAGCAGCCAGATGGACAGATCTGGAAACACCATATATTTT; CDR3aa: CASSQMDRSGNTIYF; v_gene: TRBV14; len: 15; abundance: NA; d_gene: NA; j_gene: TRBJ1-3
CDR3nt: TGCGCCAGCAGACCACAGGGATCCAAGTACCAAGAGACCCAGTACTTC; CDR3aa: CASRPQGSKYQETQYF; v_gene: TRBV5-1; len: 16; abundance: once; d_gene: NA; j_gene: TRBJ2-5
CDR3nt: TGCGCCAGCAGCTTGGGAGCCGGCGGCGGAGGGGTTGAAAAACTGTTTTTT; CDR3aa: CASSLGAGGGGVEKLFF; v_gene: TRBV5-1; len: 17; abundance: few; d_gene: NA; j_gene: TRBJ1-4
CDR3nt: TGTGCCAGCTCACCACCGGAGGGGAACTATGGCTACACCTTC; CDR3aa: CASSPPEGNYGYTF; v_gene: TRBV18; len: 14; abundance: NA; d_gene: NA; j_gene: TRBJ1-2
CDR3nt: TGTGCCAGCAGCTCTAGACAGGCCAATGAGCAGTTCTTC; CDR3aa: CASSSRQANEQFF; v_gene: TRBV4-2; len: 13; abundance: NA; d_gene: NA; j_gene: TRBJ2-1
CDR3nt: TGTGCCAGCAGCTTAGGGTCGGTCAACTATGAGCAGTTCTTC; CDR3aa: CASSLGSVNYEQFF; v_gene: TRBV11-1; len: 14; abundance: NA; d_gene: NA; j_gene: TRBJ2-1
CDR3nt: TGTGCCAGCAGCTTAGGGGCCATGGAAAAACTGTTTTTT; CDR3aa: CASSLGAMEKLFF; v_gene: TRBV7-8; len: 13; abundance: NA; d_gene: NA; j_gene: TRBJ1-4
CDR3nt: TGTGCCAGCAGTTACCCTTTGACAGGGGAGGACTATGGCTACACCTTC; CDR3aa: CASSYPLTGEDYGYTF; v_gene: TRBV6-2/TRBV6-3; len: 16; abundance: NA; d_gene: TRBD1; j_gene: TRBJ1-2
CDR3nt: TGTGCCAGTAGTATAAGGGGAAACACTGAAGCTTTCTTT; CDR3aa: CASSIRGNTEAFF; v_gene: TRBV19; len: 13; abundance: NA; d_gene: NA; j_gene: TRBJ1-1
CDR3nt: TGTGCCAGCAGTTACTCGGGGAGGGACGGCTACACCTTC; CDR3aa: CASSYSGRDGYTF; v_gene: TRBV6-5; len: 13; abundance: NA; d_gene: NA; j_gene: TRBJ1-2
CDR3nt: TGTGCCTTGAGTAGGTACGGGGGGGACTATGGCTACACCTTC; CDR3aa: CALSRYGGDYGYTF; v_gene: TRBV30; len: 14; abundance: NA; d_gene: NA; j_gene: TRBJ1-2
CDR3nt: TGTGCCAGCAGTAAAACAGGGGGAAACACCTACGAGCAGTACTTC; CDR3aa: CASSKTGGNTYEQYF; v_gene: TRBV9; len: 15; abundance: NA; d_gene: TRBD1; j_gene: TRBJ2-7
CDR3nt: TGTGCCAGTAGCCTAGCGGGAGGGCTTCATGAGCAGTTCTTC; CDR3aa: CASSLAGGLHEQFF; v_gene: TRBV19; len: 14; abundance: once; d_gene: TRBD2; j_gene: TRBJ2-1
CDR3nt: TGTGCCAGCAGCTTCGGACAGAATTATTATTCCGCAACTAATGAAAAACTGTTTTTT; CDR3aa: CASSFGQNYYSATNEKLFF; v_gene: TRBV11-2; len: 19; abundance: NA; d_gene: NA; j_gene: TRBJ1-4
CDR3nt: TGTGCCAGCACGGGGGGACGCTATATTTGGTCGTTCGAGACCCAGTACTTC; CDR3aa: CASTGGRYIWSFETQYF; v_gene: TRBV2; len: 17; abundance: once; d_gene: TRBD2; j_gene: TRBJ2-5
CDR3nt: TGTGCCAGCAGCTTAAGGTTAGCGGGAGATACGCAGTATTTT; CDR3aa: CASSLRLAGDTQYF; v_gene: TRBV7-2; len: 14; abundance: once; d_gene: TRBD2; j_gene: TRBJ2-3
CDR3nt: TGTGCCAGCTCACTCCAGACAGGGTCTTACGAGCAGTACTTC; CDR3aa: CASSLQTGSYEQYF; v_gene: TRBV18; len: 14; abundance: NA; d_gene: TRBD1; j_gene: TRBJ2-7
CDR3nt: TGTGCCAGCAGCCAACGAGGGATCGAAACCGGGGAGCTGTTTTTT; CDR3aa: CASSQRGIETGELFF; v_gene: TRBV4-2; len: 15; abundance: few; d_gene: NA; j_gene: TRBJ2-2
CDR3nt: TGTGCCAGTAGTTTTGCCCGACAGGGATGGAGTTCACCCCTCCACTTT; CDR3aa: CASSFARQGWSSPLHF; v_gene: TRBV19; len: 16; abundance: NA; d_gene: TRBD1; j_gene: TRBJ1-6
CDR3nt: TGCGCCAGCAGCTTGGGGAGGGGCGCGGAGACCCAGTACTTC; CDR3aa: CASSLGRGAETQYF; v_gene: TRBV5-1; len: 14; abundance: NA; d_gene: NA; j_gene: TRBJ2-5
CDR3nt: TGTGCCAGCAGCCAAGGTGTGGGGAGGTGGGAAGAGACCCAGTACTTC; CDR3aa: CASSQGVGRWEETQYF; v_gene: TRBV4-2; len: 16; abundance: NA; d_gene: NA; j_gene: TRBJ2-5
CDR3nt: TGTGCCAGTAGCCCGACAGGGCTAGGGTCACCCCTCCACTTT; CDR3aa: CASSPTGLGSPLHF; v_gene: TRBV19; len: 14; abundance: NA; d_gene: TRBD1; j_gene: TRBJ1-6
CDR3nt: TGTGCCAGTAGTATACTAGCGGGGGCCCACAATGAGCAGTTCTTC; CDR3aa: CASSILAGAHNEQFF; v_gene: TRBV19; len: 15; abundance: NA; d_gene: TRBD2; j_gene: TRBJ2-1
CDR3nt: TGTGCCAGCAGCTTAGCGGGCTTGGTAGCGGGAGGGATCTCCTACGAGCAGTACTTC; CDR3aa: CASSLAGLVAGGISYEQYF; v_gene: TRBV7-9; len: 19; abundance: NA; d_gene: TRBD2; j_gene: TRBJ2-7
CDR3nt: TGTGCCAGCAGCCGGGACAGGGTTGGTGGGGGATCCGGGGAGCTGTTTTTT; CDR3aa: CASSRDRVGGGSGELFF; v_gene: TRBV7-3; len: 17; abundance: NA; d_gene: TRBD1; j_gene: TRBJ2-2
CDR3nt: TGCGCCAGCAGCTTAGCCGGACAGGGTTACGAGCAGTACTTC; CDR3aa: CASSLAGQGYEQYF; v_gene: TRBV5-1; len: 14; abundance: NA; d_gene: TRBD1; j_gene: TRBJ2-7
CDR3nt: TGTGCCAGCAGCTTACGAACACACCCGAGGACAGCTGATCAGCCCCAGCATTTT; CDR3aa: CASSLRTHPRTADQPQHF; v_gene: TRBV11-2; len: 18; abundance: NA; d_gene: NA; j_gene: TRBJ1-5
CDR3nt: TGTGCCAGCAGTTCCCCCAGGGTCGATGGCTACACCTTC; CDR3aa: CASSSPRVDGYTF; v_gene: TRBV27; len: 13; abundance: NA; d_gene: NA; j_gene: TRBJ1-2
CDR3nt: TGTGCCAGCAGCCAATACGGGAGCCAAGAGACCCAGTACTTC; CDR3aa: CASSQYGSQETQYF; v_gene: TRBV4-2; len: 14; abundance: NA; d_gene: NA; j_gene: TRBJ2-5
CDR3nt: TGTGCCAGTAGTTCGGACAGGGGGAATGAAAAACTGTTTTTT; CDR3aa: CASSSDRGNEKLFF; v_gene: TRBV19; len: 14; abundance: NA; d_gene: TRBD1; j_gene: TRBJ1-4
CDR3nt: TGTGCCACAAGAGGGAATTCACCCCTCCACTTT; CDR3aa: CATRGNSPLHF; v_gene: TRBV6-5; len: 11; abundance: NA; d_gene: NA; j_gene: TRBJ1-6
CDR3nt: TGTGCCAGCAGCGTGGGCGGGCCTTCCTACAATGAGCAGTTCTTC; CDR3aa: CASSVGGPSYNEQFF; v_gene: TRBV9; len: 15; abundance: NA; d_gene: NA; j_gene: TRBJ2-1
CDR3nt: TGCGCCAGCAGCTTTGCCAGCGAACTTGAGCAGTTCTTC; CDR3aa: CASSFASELEQFF; v_gene: TRBV5-1; len: 13; abundance: NA; d_gene: NA; j_gene: TRBJ2-1
CDR3nt: TGTGCCAGCAGCCCCACAGCCCTAAAGCAGTTCTTC; CDR3aa: CASSPTALKQFF; v_gene: TRBV9; len: 12; abundance: NA; d_gene: NA; j_gene: TRBJ2-1
CDR3nt: TGTGCCATCAGTGAGTCGGGCGTAAACACCATATATTTT; CDR3aa: CAISESGVNTIYF; v_gene: TRBV10-3; len: 13; abundance: NA; d_gene: NA; j_gene: TRBJ1-3
CDR3nt: TGTGCCATCAGTGACTACGGGACAAGCACAGATACGCAGTATTTT; CDR3aa: CAISDYGTSTDTQYF; v_gene: TRBV10-3; len: 15; abundance: NA; d_gene: NA; j_gene: TRBJ2-3
CDR3nt: TGTGCCAGTATAGGACAGGACTATAGCAATCAGCCCCAGCATTTT; CDR3aa: CASIGQDYSNQPQHF; v_gene: TRBV19; len: 15; abundance: NA; d_gene: TRBD1; j_gene: TRBJ1-5
CDR3nt: TGTGCCAGCAGCCCCCTGGCTAGCGGGAGTCCAGATACGCAGTATTTT; CDR3aa: CASSPLASGSPDTQYF; v_gene: TRBV13; len: 16; abundance: NA; d_gene: TRBD2; j_gene: TRBJ2-3
CDR3nt: TGTGCCAGCAGCCAACATCTAGTACAGGGGTATTCATGGGACTATGGCTACACCTTC; CDR3aa: CASSQHLVQGYSWDYGYTF; v_gene: TRBV3-1/TRBV3-2; len: 19; abundance: NA; d_gene: TRBD1; j_gene: TRBJ1-2
CDR3nt: TGCGCCAGCAGCTTGGCCGCAGGGTTGAATTCACCCCTCCACTTT; CDR3aa: CASSLAAGLNSPLHF; v_gene: TRBV5-1; len: 15; abundance: NA; d_gene: NA; j_gene: TRBJ1-6
CDR3nt: TGTGCCAGTAGCTTTTTCCTCCCCTACAATGAGCAGTTCTTC; CDR3aa: CASSFFLPYNEQFF; v_gene: TRBV19; len: 14; abundance: NA; d_gene: NA; j_gene: TRBJ2-1
CDR3nt: TGTGCCAGCAGTTTATTCGGTAGTAATCAAGCTTTCTTT; CDR3aa: CASSLFGSNQAFF; v_gene: TRBV27; len: 13; abundance: NA; d_gene: NA; j_gene: TRBJ1-1
CDR3nt: TGCGCCAGCCACTCCCGTCTAGCGGGAGTCTACAATGAGCAGTTCTTC; CDR3aa: CASHSRLAGVYNEQFF; v_gene: TRBV5-1; len: 16; abundance: NA; d_gene: TRBD2; j_gene: TRBJ2-1